The sample holds one count of the clone carrying this TCR beta chain. TCRdb itself ran the RACE reads through MiXCR, one entry per CDR3 protein. The top ten hold 2.5% to 3.5% of the sample, which has some 90,000 distinct CDR3 sequences, about an eighth seen once. In germline, CDR1 is MDHEN, CDR2 SYDVKM. This CDR3 is 13 amino acids long. Trimming shortened V by 6 bases and J by 4 bases, and 12 bases separated the two germline ends. The sample originates from a study of human T cells and chemical hapten exposure. Time point noted: patch test 2, 6 weeks after DPC sensitization. The treatment here: therapeutic diphenylcyclopropenone sensitization with weekly scalp DPC.

This clonotype was obtained from a woman in her thirties or forties with alopecia areata. Some clones in this sample may be carry-over from other donors' samples. The chain has TRBV28 and TRBJ1-2; maybe TRBD1 (5 bases). The sample was whole blood, taken in connection with sensitization to the hapten diphenylcyclopropenone (DPC). The CDR3 region has the DNA TGTGCCAGCAGCGGGAGGGACGCCTATGGCTACACCTTC. Encoded protein: CASSGRDAYGYTF.